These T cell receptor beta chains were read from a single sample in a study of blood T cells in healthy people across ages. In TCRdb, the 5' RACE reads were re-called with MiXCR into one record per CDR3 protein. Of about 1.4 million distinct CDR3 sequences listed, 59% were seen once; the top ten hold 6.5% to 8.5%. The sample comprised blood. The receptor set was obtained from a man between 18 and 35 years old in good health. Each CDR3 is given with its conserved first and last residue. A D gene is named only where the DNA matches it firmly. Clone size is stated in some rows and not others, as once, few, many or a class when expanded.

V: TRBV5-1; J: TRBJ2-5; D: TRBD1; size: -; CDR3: CASSSPDRGPQETQYF; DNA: TGCGCCAGCAGCTCCCCGGACAGGGGCCCCCAAGAGACCCAGTACTTC
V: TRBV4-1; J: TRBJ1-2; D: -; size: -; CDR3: CASSHLENYGYTF; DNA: TGCGCCAGCAGCCACCTGGAGAACTATGGCTACACCTTC
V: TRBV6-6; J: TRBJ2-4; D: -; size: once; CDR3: CASSYASGKNIQYF; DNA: TGTGCCAGCAGTTACGCCTCAGGCAAAAACATTCAGTACTTC
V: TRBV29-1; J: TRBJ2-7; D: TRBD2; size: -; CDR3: CSALAGQYNEQYF; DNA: TGCAGCGCCCTAGCGGGACAATACAATGAGCAGTACTTC
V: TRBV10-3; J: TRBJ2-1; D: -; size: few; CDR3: CAISERLGGSNEQFF; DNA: TGTGCCATCAGTGAACGACTAGGTGGCTCCAATGAGCAGTTCTTC
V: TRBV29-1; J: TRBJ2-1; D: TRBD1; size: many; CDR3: CSVSGQASYNEQFF; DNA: TGCAGCGTTTCAGGACAGGCTTCCTACAATGAGCAGTTCTTC
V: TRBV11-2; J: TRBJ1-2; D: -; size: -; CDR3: CASSRTISSGYTF; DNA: TGTGCCAGCAGCCGGACAATCTCCTCGGGCTACACCTTC
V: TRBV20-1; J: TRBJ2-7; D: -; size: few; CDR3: CSARDFDQRSYEQYF; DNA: TGCAGTGCTAGAGATTTCGACCAGCGCTCCTACGAGCAGTACTTC
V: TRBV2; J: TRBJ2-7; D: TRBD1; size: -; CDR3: CASRTLPGGNSYEQYF; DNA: TGTGCCAGCAGAACCCTCCCAGGGGGAAATTCCTACGAGCAGTACTTC
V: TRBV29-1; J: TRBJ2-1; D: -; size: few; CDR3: CSVDFLGPFSSYNEQFF; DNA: TGCAGCGTTGATTTCCTGGGGCCCTTCAGCTCCTACAATGAGCAGTTCTTC
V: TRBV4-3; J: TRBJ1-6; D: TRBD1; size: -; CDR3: CASTQGQGAANSPLHF; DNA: TGCGCCAGCACCCAAGGACAGGGGGCGGCGAATTCACCCCTCCACTTT
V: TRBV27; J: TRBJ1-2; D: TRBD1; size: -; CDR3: CASSRRPDRDNYGYTF; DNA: TGTGCCAGCAGCCGACGACCAGACAGGGACAACTATGGCTACACCTTC
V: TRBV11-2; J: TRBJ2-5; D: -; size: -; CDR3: CASGTQGSRETQYF; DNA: TGTGCCAGCGGTACCCAGGGAAGTAGGGAGACCCAGTACTTC
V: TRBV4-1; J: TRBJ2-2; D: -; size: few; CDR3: CASSPNIQAGLRTGELFF; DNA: TGCGCCAGCAGCCCAAATATTCAAGCGGGCCTGAGAACCGGGGAGCTGTTTTTT
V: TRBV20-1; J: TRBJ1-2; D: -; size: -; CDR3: CSASRRLTYTF; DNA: TGCAGTGCTAGCAGGCGCCTAACCTACACCTTC
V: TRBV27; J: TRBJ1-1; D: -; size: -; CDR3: CASSPWTLGNAAEAFF; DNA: TGCGCCAGCAGTCCCTGGACACTGGGAAACGCCGCTGAAGCTTTCTTT
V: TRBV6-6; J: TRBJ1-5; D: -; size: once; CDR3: CASKIAGHNQPQHF; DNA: TGTGCCAGCAAAATAGCAGGGCACAATCAGCCCCAGCATTTT
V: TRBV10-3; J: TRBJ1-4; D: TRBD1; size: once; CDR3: CAISESGRGLSEKLFF; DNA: TGTGCCATCAGTGAGTCCGGCAGGGGGTTAAGTGAAAAACTGTTTTTT
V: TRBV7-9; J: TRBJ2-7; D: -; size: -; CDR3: CASSLGAGWAYEQYF; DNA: TGTGCCAGCAGCTTAGGTGCGGGGTGGGCCTACGAGCAGTACTTC
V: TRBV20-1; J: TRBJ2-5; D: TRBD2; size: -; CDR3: CSARVVAGVVDEQYF; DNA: TGCAGTGCTAGAGTCGTAGCGGGAGTAGTCGATGAGCAGTACTTC
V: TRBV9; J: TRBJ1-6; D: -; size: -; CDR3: CASSVVGAKKEYNSPLHF; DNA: TGTGCCAGCAGCGTAGTGGGAGCTAAAAAGGAGTATAATTCACCCCTCCACTTT
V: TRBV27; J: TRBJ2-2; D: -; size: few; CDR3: CASSPGCGGLGELFF; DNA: TGTGCCAGCAGTCCGGGTTGTGGGGGTCTCGGGGAGCTGTTTTTT
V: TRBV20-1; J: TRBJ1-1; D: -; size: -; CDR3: CSASRRNEAFF; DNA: TGCAGTGCTAGCCGCCGCAATGAAGCTTTCTTT
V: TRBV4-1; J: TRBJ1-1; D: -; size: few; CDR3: CASSPQGAGSTEAFF; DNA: TGCGCCAGCAGCCCCCAGGGCGCGGGTTCCACTGAAGCTTTCTTT
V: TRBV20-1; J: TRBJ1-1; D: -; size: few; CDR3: CSASSGWNTEAFF; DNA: TGCAGTGCTAGTTCAGGCTGGAACACTGAAGCTTTCTTT
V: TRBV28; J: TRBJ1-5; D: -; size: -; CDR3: CASSFQGPSQPQHF; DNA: TGTGCCAGCAGTTTCCAGGGGCCCTCTCAGCCCCAGCATTTT
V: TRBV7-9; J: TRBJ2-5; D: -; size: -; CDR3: CASSPQKETQYF; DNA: TGTGCCAGCAGCCCGCAGAAAGAGACCCAGTACTTC
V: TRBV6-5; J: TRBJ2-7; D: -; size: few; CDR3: CASSYSPLSTYEQYF; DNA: TGTGCCAGCAGTTACTCCCCCCTTAGCACCTACGAGCAGTACTTC
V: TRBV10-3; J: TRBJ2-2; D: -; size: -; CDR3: CAISESGPPNTGELFF; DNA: TGTGCCATCAGTGAGTCTGGCCCTCCGAACACCGGGGAGCTGTTTTTT
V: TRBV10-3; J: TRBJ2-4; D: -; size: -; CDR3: CAISEATVAKNIQYF; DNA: TGTGCCATCAGTGAGGCGACGGTAGCCAAAAACATTCAGTACTTC
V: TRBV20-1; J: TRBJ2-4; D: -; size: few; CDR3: CSARGGGFQYF; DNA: TGCAGTGCTAGGGGGGGCGGTTTTCAGTACTTC
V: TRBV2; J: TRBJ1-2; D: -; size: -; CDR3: CASHRGGNYGYTF; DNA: TGTGCCAGCCATCGGGGGGGGAACTATGGCTACACCTTC
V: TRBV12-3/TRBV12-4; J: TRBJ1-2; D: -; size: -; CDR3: CAISSGSYGYTF; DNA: TGTGCCATCAGTTCCGGGTCATATGGCTACACCTTC
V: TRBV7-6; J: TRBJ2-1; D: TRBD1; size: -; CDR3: CASSLVRGHRNEQFF; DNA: TGTGCCAGCAGCTTAGTCAGGGGGCACCGCAATGAGCAGTTCTTC
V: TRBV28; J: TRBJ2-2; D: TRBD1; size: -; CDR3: CASSSPPGQGAGELFF; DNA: TGTGCCAGCAGTTCTCCCCCCGGACAGGGGGCCGGGGAGCTGTTTTTT
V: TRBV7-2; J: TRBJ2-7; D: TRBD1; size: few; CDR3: CASSMWDIEARGREQYF; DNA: TGTGCCAGCAGCATGTGGGACATTGAAGCGAGGGGGCGCGAGCAGTACTTC
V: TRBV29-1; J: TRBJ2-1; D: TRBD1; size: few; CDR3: CSVEEIGTDTYDEQFF; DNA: TGCAGCGTTGAAGAGATCGGGACAGACACCTACGATGAGCAGTTCTTC
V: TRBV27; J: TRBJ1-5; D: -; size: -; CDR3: CASSNRGSQPQHF; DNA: TGTGCCAGCAGTAACAGAGGGAGTCAGCCCCAGCATTTT
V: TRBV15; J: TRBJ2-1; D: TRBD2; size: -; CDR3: CATSGSNQETQFF; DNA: TGTGCCACTAGCGGGAGCAATCAAGAGACCCAGTTCTTC
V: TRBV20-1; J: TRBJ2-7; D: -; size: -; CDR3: CNAIPDWDDSYEQYF; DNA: TGCAATGCGATCCCCGACTGGGACGATTCCTACGAGCAGTACTTC
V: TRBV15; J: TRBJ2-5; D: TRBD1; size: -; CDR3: CATSSPMGDSLPVQETQYF; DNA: TGTGCCACCAGCAGCCCGATGGGGGACAGCCTGCCAGTCCAAGAGACCCAGTACTTC
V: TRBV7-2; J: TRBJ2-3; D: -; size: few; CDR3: CASSLEGGGADTQYF; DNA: TGTGCCAGCAGCTTAGAAGGCGGTGGGGCAGATACGCAGTATTTT
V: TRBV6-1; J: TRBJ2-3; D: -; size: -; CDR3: CASSEPGAPSTDTQYF; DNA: TGTGCCAGCAGTGAACCAGGGGCCCCCAGCACAGATACGCAGTATTTT
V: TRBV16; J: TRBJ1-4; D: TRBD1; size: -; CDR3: CASTPGTASEKLFF; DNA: TGTGCCAGCACCCCCGGGACAGCAAGTGAAAAACTGTTTTTT